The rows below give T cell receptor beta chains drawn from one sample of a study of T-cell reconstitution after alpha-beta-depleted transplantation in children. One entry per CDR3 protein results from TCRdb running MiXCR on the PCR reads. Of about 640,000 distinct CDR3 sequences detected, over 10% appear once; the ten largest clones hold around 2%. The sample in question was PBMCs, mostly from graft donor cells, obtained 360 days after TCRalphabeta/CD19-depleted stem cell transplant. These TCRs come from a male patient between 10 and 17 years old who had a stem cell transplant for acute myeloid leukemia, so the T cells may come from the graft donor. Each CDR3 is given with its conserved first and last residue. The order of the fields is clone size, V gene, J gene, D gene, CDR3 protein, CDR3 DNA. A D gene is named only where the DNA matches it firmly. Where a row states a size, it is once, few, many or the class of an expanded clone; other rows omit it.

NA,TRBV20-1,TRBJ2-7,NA,CSASPPGVIYEQYF,TGCAGTGCTAGTCCCCCGGGAGTTATCTACGAGCAGTACTTC
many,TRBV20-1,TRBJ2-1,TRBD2,CSADSSGSPSYNEQFF,TGCAGTGCCGATTCTAGCGGGAGCCCCTCCTACAATGAGCAGTTCTTC
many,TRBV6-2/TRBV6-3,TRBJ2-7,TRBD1,CASRMTGGYEQYF,TGTGCCAGCAGGATGACAGGGGGCTACGAGCAGTACTTC
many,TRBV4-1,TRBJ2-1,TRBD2,CASSQVGWTSGSLVGYNEQFF,TGCGCCAGCAGCCAAGTAGGTTGGACTAGCGGGAGCCTGGTAGGGTACAATGAGCAGTTCTTC
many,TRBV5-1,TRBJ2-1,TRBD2,CASSYGLAGTSYNEQFF,TGCGCCAGCAGCTACGGACTAGCGGGGACCTCCTACAATGAGCAGTTCTTC
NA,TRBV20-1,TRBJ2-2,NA,CSANSGPWTGELFF,TGCAGTGCGAACTCCGGGCCTTGGACCGGGGAGCTGTTTTTT
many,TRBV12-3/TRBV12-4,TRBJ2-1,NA,CASSFQSGGEQFF,TGTGCCAGCAGTTTTCAGTCTGGGGGTGAGCAGTTCTTC
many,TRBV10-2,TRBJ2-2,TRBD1,CASNSRDRGNKERLTGELFF,TGCGCCAGCAATAGTAGGGACAGGGGGAATAAAGAGCGTTTGACCGGGGAGCTGTTTTTT
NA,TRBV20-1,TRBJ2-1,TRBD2,CSAISPLAGGYNEQFF,TGCAGTGCTATTTCCCCTCTAGCGGGAGGCTACAATGAGCAGTTCTTC
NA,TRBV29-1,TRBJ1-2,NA,CSADQTGYTF,TGCAGCGCCGACCAGACAGGCTACACCTTC
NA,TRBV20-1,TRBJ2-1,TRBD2,CSAPILRLAYEQFF,TGCAGTGCTCCGATATTAAGACTAGCCTATGAGCAGTTCTTC
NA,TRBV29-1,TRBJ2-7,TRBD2,CSVEVAGVYEQYF,TGCAGCGTTGAGGTAGCGGGAGTTTACGAGCAGTACTTC
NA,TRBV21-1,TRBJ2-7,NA,CASSKWLGEIREQYF,TGTGCCAGCAGCAAATGGCTAGGGGAAATTAGAGAGCAGTACTTC
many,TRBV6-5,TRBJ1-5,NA,CASSYSPSQPQHF,TGTGCCAGCAGTTACTCCCCATCTCAGCCCCAGCATTTT
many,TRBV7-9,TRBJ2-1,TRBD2,CASSRGGRTSEQFF,TGTGCCAGCAGCCGCGGCGGGAGAACGAGTGAGCAGTTCTTC
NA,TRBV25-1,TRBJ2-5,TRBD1,CASSEFRGPQYF,TGTGCCAGCAGTGAATTTAGGGGGCCCCAGTACTTC
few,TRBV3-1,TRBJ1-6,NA,CASSQIGYSPLHF,TGTGCCAGCAGCCAGATTGGCTATTCACCCCTCCACTTT
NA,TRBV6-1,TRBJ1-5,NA,CASSVRSFNQPQHF,TGTGCCAGCAGTGTCCGATCCTTCAATCAGCCCCAGCATTTT
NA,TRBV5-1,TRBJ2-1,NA,CASSLDGGAGNEQFF,TGCGCCAGCAGCTTGGACGGGGGCGCCGGGAATGAGCAGTTCTTC
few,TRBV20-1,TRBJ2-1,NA,CSALAGLSSYNEQFF,TGCAGTGCGCTAGCCGGGCTGAGCTCCTACAATGAGCAGTTCTTC
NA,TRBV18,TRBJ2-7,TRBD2,CASSPTSGIGREQYF,TGTGCCAGCTCACCTACTAGCGGGATAGGTCGCGAGCAGTACTTC
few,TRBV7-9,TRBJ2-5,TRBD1,CASSSRWSGTGKETQYF,TGTGCCAGCAGCTCTCGGTGGTCCGGGACAGGGAAGGAGACCCAGTACTTC
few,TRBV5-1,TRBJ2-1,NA,CASSTRRPTRPYNEQFF,TGCGCCAGCAGCACCCGGCGACCGACTAGACCCTACAATGAGCAGTTCTTC
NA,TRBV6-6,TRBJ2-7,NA,CASRDPEVYEQYF,TGTGCCAGCCGAGACCCAGAGGTCTACGAGCAGTACTTC
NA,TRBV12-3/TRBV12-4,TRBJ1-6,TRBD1,CASSLSSGQGGKSPLHF,TGTGCCAGCAGTTTATCGTCCGGACAGGGCGGGAAGTCACCCCTCCACTTT
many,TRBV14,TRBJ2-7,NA,CASSSLGTREQYF,TGTGCCAGCAGCAGTCTAGGGACGAGGGAGCAGTACTTC
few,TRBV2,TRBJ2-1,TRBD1,CASLGQGWHEQFF,TGTGCCAGCCTTGGACAGGGTTGGCATGAGCAGTTCTTC
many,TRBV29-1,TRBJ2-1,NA,CSVARVYNEQFF,TGCAGCGTCGCTAGGGTATACAATGAGCAGTTCTTC
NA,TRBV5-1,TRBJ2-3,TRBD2,CASSLGLAGSADTQYF,TGCGCCAGCAGCTTGGGACTAGCGGGATCGGCAGATACGCAGTATTTT
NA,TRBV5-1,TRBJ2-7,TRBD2,CASSLGLAIHEQYF,TGCGCCAGCAGCTTAGGACTAGCTATACACGAGCAGTACTTC
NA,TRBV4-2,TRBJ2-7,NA,CASSQLTRAAEQYF,TGTGCCAGCAGCCAGCTGACTCGAGCGGCCGAGCAGTACTTC
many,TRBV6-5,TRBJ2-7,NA,CASSYSFVDHYEQYF,TGTGCCAGCAGTTACTCCTTTGTGGACCACTACGAGCAGTACTTC
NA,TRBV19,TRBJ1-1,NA,CASSTQAGAIVTEAFF,TGTGCCAGTAGTACGCAGGCGGGGGCAATTGTCACTGAAGCTTTCTTT
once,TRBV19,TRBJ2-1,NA,CAAAAPNPYNEQFF,TGTGCCGCCGCGGCGCCCAACCCCTACAATGAGCAGTTCTTC
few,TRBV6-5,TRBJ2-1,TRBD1,CAIGQAYNEQFF,TGTGCCATCGGACAGGCCTACAATGAGCAGTTCTTC